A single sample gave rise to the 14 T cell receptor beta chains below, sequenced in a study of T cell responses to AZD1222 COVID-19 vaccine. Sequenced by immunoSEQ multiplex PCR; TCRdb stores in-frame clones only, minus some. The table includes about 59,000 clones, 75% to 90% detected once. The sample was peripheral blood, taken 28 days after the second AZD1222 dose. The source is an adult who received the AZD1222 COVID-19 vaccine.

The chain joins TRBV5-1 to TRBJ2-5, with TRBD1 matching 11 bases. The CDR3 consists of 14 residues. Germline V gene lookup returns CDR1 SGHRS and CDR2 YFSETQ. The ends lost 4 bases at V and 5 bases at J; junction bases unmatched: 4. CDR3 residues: CASSPGTGGETQYF. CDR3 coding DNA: TGCGCCAGCAGCCCGGGGACAGGGGGGGAGACCCAGTACTTC.

This chain's CDR3 is CATLDAGGGYTF. As DNA, the CDR3 is TGTGCCACATTGGACGCTGGAGGGGGCTACACCTTC. The chain uses TRBV6-4 and TRBJ1-2; D uncertain. Trimming left V 10 bases short and J 8 bases short, with 17 bases between. The CDR3 runs to 12 residues. Per the germline V gene, CDR1 is MRHNA and CDR2 is SNTAGT.

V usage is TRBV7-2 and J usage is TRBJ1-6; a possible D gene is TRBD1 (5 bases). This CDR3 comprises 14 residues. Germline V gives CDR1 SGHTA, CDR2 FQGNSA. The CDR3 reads CALGGASYNSPLHF. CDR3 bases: TGTGCATTGGGAGGGGCCTCCTATAATTCACCCCTCCACTTT.

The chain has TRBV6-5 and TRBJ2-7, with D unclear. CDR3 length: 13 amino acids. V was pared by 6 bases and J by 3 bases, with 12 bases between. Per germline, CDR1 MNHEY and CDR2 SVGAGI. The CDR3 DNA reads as TGTGCCAGCAGGGGCTCTGTGAACTACGAGCAGTACTTC. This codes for CASRGSVNYEQYF.

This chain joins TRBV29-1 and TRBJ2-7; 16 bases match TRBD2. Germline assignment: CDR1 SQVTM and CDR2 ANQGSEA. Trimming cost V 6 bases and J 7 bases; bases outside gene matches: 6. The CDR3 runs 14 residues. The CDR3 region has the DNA TGCAGCGTGGGGACTAGCGGGAGGGGTTGGGAGCAGTACTTC. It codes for CSVGTSGRGWEQYF.

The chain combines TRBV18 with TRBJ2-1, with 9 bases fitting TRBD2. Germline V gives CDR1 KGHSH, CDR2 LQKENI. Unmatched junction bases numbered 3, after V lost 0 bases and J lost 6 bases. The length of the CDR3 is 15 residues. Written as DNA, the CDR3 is TGTGCCAGCTCACCACCCAGCGGGGGGATCAATGAGCAGTTCTTC. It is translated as CASSPPSGGINEQFF.

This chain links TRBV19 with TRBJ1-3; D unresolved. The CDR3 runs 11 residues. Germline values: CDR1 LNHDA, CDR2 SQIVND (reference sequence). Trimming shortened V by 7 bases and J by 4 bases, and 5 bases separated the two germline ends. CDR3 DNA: TGTGCCAGTATCCAAGGAAACACCATATATTTT. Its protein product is CASIQGNTIYF.

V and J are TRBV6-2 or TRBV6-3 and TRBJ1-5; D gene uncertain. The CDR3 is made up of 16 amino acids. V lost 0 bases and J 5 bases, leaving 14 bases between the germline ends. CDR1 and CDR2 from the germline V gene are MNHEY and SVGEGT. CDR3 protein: CASSYSVQPLYQPQHF. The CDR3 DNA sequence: TGTGCCAGCAGTTACTCGGTCCAGCCACTATATCAGCCCCAGCATTTT.

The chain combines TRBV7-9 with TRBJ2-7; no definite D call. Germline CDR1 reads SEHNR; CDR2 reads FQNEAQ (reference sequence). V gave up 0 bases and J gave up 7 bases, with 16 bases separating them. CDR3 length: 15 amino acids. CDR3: CASSLAQAPPTEQYF. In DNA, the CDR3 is TGTGCCAGCAGCTTAGCGCAGGCCCCGCCAACGGAGCAGTACTTC.

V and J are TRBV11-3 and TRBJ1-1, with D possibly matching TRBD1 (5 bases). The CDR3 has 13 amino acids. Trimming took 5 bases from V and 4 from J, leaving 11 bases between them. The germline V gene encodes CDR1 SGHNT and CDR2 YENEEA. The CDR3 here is CASSPGTGTEAFF. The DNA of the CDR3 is TGTGCCAGCAGCCCTGGGACGGGCACTGAAGCTTTCTTT.

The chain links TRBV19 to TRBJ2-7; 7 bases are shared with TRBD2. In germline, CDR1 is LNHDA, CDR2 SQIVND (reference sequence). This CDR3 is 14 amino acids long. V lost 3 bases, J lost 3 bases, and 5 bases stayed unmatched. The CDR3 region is CASSMIGTNYEQYF. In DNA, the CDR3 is TGTGCCAGTAGTATGATCGGGACTAACTACGAGCAGTACTTC.

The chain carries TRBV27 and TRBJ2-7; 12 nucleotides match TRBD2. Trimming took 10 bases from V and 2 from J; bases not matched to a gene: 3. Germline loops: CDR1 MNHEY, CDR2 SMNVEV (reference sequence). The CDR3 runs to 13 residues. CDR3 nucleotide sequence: TGTGCCACCCGGACTAGCGGGACCTACGAGCAGTACTTC. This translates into CATRTSGTYEQYF.

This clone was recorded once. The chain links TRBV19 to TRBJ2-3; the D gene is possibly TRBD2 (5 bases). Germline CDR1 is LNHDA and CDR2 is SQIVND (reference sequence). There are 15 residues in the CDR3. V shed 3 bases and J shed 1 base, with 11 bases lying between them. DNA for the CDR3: TGTGCCAGTAGTATTGGGGAGCCCCGCACAGATACGCAGTATTTT. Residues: CASSIGEPRTDTQYF. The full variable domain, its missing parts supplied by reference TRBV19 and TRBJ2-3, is DGGITQSPKYLFRKEGQNVTLSCEQNLNHDAMYWYRQDPGQGLRLIYYSQIVNDFQKGDIAEGYSVSREKKESFPLTVTSAQKNPTAFYLCASSIGEPRTDTQYFGPGTRLTVL.

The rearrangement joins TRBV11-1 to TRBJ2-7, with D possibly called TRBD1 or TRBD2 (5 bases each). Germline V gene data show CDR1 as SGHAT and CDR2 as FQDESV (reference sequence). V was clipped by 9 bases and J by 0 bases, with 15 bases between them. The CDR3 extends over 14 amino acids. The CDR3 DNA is TGTGCCAGGGGTCTCCGGGACGGCTCCTACGAGCAGTACTTC. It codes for CARGLRDGSYEQYF.